Sequencing of this T cell receptor beta chain was carried out in a study of early T cells in non-severe SARS-CoV-2 infection. Turning to the study itself: With bulk RNA from unsorted whole blood as input, sequencing yielded unpaired chains. The study's findings and limits: The VDJdb matching leaned toward anti-spike CD8 responses and overlooked private and CD4 specificities.

Attachment of unique molecular identifiers to individual cDNA molecules was performed. Using its own MiXCR run on the 5' RACE reads, TCRdb lists one record per CDR3 protein. The sample comprises about 33,000 distinct CDR3 sequences, 5% to 6% of which are singletons, and roughly 15% rests with the top ten. The CDR3 runs 14 residues. Trimming took off 5 bases at V and 7 bases at J, with 15 bases between the two ends. Germline V gene sequence: CDR1 SEHNR, CDR2 FQNEAQ (reference sequence). This clonotype was counted ten times or more. Its matching antigen is unknown. The TCR was taken from an adult who was a healthcare worker with PCR-confirmed SARS-CoV-2 infection or an uninfected control (not recorded which). The sample comprised whole blood. The rearrangement uses TRBV7-9 and TRBJ1-5; possible D gene TRBD1, 5 bases. The CDR3 nucleotides read TGTGCCAGCAGCGGGCTAGGGGCGAGACAGCCCCAGCATTTT. This encodes CASSGLGARQPQHF.